Listed here are 4 T cell receptor beta chains from one sample, sequenced in a study of blood T cell repertoires in COVID-19. Method: immunoSEQ multiplex PCR; TCRdb's copy keeps in-frame clones and lacks some. Here the sample spans around 92,000 clones, nearly 85% being singletons. Material for sequencing was peripheral blood. These receptors all stem from a woman of 80 years or more with acute or convalescent COVID-19.

The V and J genes are TRBV18 and TRBJ1-1, with D possibly TRBD1 on 5 matching bases. Germline CDR1 reads KGHSH; CDR2 reads LQKENI. The germline V and J ends were trimmed by 0 bases and 0 bases, with 14 bases remaining between them. The CDR3 spans 17 residues. CDR3 protein: CASSPPRAGGMNTEAFF. CDR3 coding DNA: TGTGCCAGCTCACCACCGAGGGCGGGGGGGATGAACACTGAAGCTTTCTTT.

J is TRBJ2-3 and V is TRBV7-2; TRBD2 matches at 8 bases. Germline V gene data show CDR1 as SGHTA and CDR2 as FQGNSA. The CDR3 length is 16 residues. J was trimmed by 0 bases and V by 1 base; bases with no gene match: 3. The CDR3 sequence: CASSLVPSGSTDTQYF. CDR3 bases: TGTGCCAGCAGCTTAGTTCCTAGCGGGAGCACAGATACGCAGTATTTT.

This clone showed up just once. The rearrangement uses TRBV7-9 and TRBJ2-5, with 14 bases aligning to TRBD2. CDR1 is SEHNR, CDR2 FQNEAQ, per germline (reference sequence). J lost 2 bases, V lost 6 bases, and 11 bases had no gene match. The CDR3 contains 18 residues. The CDR3 spells CASRPGTSGSNVQETQYF. CDR3 sequence (DNA): TGTGCCAGCAGGCCTGGGACTAGCGGGAGTAACGTGCAAGAGACCCAGTACTTC.

The chain has TRBV5-1 and TRBJ2-1, with TRBD1 matching 12 bases. The CDR3 covers 18 residues. CDR1 SGHRS and CDR2 YFSETQ come from the germline V gene. Trimming took 4 bases from V and 9 from J; bases not matched to a gene: 17. CDR3 DNA: TGCGCCAGCAGCAAACGCCCCGGGACAGGGGGCTTGGGAGGTGAGCAGTTCTTC. Translating it yields CASSKRPGTGGLGGEQFF.